The rows below give T cell receptor beta chains drawn from one sample of a study of identical twins. Each CDR3 protein is one row after TCRdb ran MiXCR on the 5' RACE reads. This table has some 630,000 distinct CDR3 sequences, less than 9% appearing once. The same data also contributed to another study, on yellow fever vaccine responses in identical twins.

The sample comprised PBMCs. These TCRs come from a young woman in good health. The CDR3 runs from the conserved cysteine through the conserved F or W. A D gene is named only where the DNA matches it firmly. Size is omitted from some rows. Given values are once, few, many or a class for expanded clones.

J: TRBJ2-7; D: .; size: .; V: TRBV27; DNA: TGTGCCAGCACTGGGGCCGGGACTGGCTCCTACGAGCAGTACTTC; CDR3: CASTGAGTGSYEQYF
J: TRBJ2-7; D: .; size: few; V: TRBV19; DNA: TGTGCCAGTAGTATAGTGGAGGCGGGCTCCTACGAGCAGTACTTC; CDR3: CASSIVEAGSYEQYF
J: TRBJ2-7; D: TRBD2; size: .; V: TRBV6-5; DNA: TGTGCCAGCAGCTACCTGGCTAGCGGGAATCGGGAGCAGTACTTC; CDR3: CASSYLASGNREQYF
J: TRBJ2-2; D: .; size: .; V: TRBV24-1; DNA: TGTGCCACCAGTGCCGAATCCTGGGAGCTGTTTTTT; CDR3: CATSAESWELFF
J: TRBJ1-4; D: TRBD1; size: many; V: TRBV7-9; DNA: TGTGCCAGCAGCCCTCGGACAGGGGGAAGTGAAAAACTGTTTTTT; CDR3: CASSPRTGGSEKLFF
J: TRBJ2-7; D: .; size: .; V: TRBV28; DNA: TGTGCCAGCAGTTTTAGGAGTACTAGCAGCTCCTACGAGCAGTACTTC; CDR3: CASSFRSTSSSYEQYF
J: TRBJ1-5; D: .; size: many; V: TRBV20-1; DNA: TGCAGTGTGGCCCCAGGCAGTCCCTACCAGCCCCAGCATTTT; CDR3: CSVAPGSPYQPQHF
J: TRBJ2-5; D: .; size: .; V: TRBV7-9; DNA: TGTGCCAGCAGCTTACAGGTTGTGGAGACCCAGTACTTC; CDR3: CASSLQVVETQYF
J: TRBJ1-6; D: .; size: many; V: TRBV6-5; DNA: TGTGCCAGCAGTTACGACACTAATTCACCCCTCCACTTT; CDR3: CASSYDTNSPLHF
J: TRBJ2-5; D: TRBD2; size: .; V: TRBV4-2; DNA: TGTGCCAGCAACCCCCCAAAGGCTAGCGGCCCTCCACAAGAGACCCAGTACTTC; CDR3: CASNPPKASGPPQETQYF
J: TRBJ1-5; D: .; size: many; V: TRBV18; DNA: TGTGCCAGCTCACCATCATCCCAGGGAAGCCAGCCCCAGCATTTT; CDR3: CASSPSSQGSQPQHF
J: TRBJ2-5; D: .; size: many; V: TRBV5-1; DNA: TGCGCCAGCAGCTTGGATCCAGGGAGGGAGACCCAGTACTTC; CDR3: CASSLDPGRETQYF
J: TRBJ2-5; D: .; size: many; V: TRBV10-3; DNA: TGTGCCATCAGTGGCTCAGGGTTAGAGACCCAGTACTTC; CDR3: CAISGSGLETQYF
J: TRBJ2-7; D: .; size: .; V: TRBV6-1; DNA: TGTGCCAGCAGTGAAGGAATCAGGTTTGCCTACGAGCAGTACTTC; CDR3: CASSEGIRFAYEQYF
J: TRBJ2-2; D: .; size: many; V: TRBV5-6; DNA: TGTGCCAGCAGCCCCCCCCCTGGCACAGGAGGGTTCGGGGAGCTGTTTTTT; CDR3: CASSPPPGTGGFGELFF
J: TRBJ2-3; D: TRBD2; size: .; V: TRBV28; DNA: TGTGCCAGCACCATAGCGGGAGCTGGCACAGATACGCAGTATTTT; CDR3: CASTIAGAGTDTQYF
J: TRBJ2-1; D: .; size: many; V: TRBV29-1; DNA: TGCAGCGTTCGGGGGAGCTCCTACAATGAGCAGTTCTTC; CDR3: CSVRGSSYNEQFF
J: TRBJ2-3; D: .; size: few; V: TRBV20-1; DNA: TGCAGTGCTAGGGACCCCGGCACAGATACGCAGTATTTT; CDR3: CSARDPGTDTQYF
J: TRBJ2-2; D: .; size: .; V: TRBV5-1; DNA: TGCGCCAGCAGCTTCACAAATCGAAACACCGGGGAGCTGTTTTTT; CDR3: CASSFTNRNTGELFF
J: TRBJ2-1; D: TRBD2; size: many; V: TRBV3-1; DNA: TGTGCCAGCAGCCAAGAGCTTGCGGGGGGGCTTAATGAGCAGTTCTTC; CDR3: CASSQELAGGLNEQFF
J: TRBJ2-7; D: TRBD1; size: few; V: TRBV28; DNA: TGTGCCAGCAGTTTATGGTCGGGACAGGGACCTTACGAGCAGTACTTC; CDR3: CASSLWSGQGPYEQYF
J: TRBJ2-7; D: .; size: .; V: TRBV7-9; DNA: TGTGCCAGCAGCTTAGCCCACTACGAGCAGTACTTC; CDR3: CASSLAHYEQYF
J: TRBJ2-3; D: TRBD1; size: few; V: TRBV7-9; DNA: TGTGCCAGCAGCTTAGTAGCAGGGGGCGTCCGACCACTGCAGTATTTT; CDR3: CASSLVAGGVRPLQYF
J: TRBJ2-5; D: .; size: few; V: TRBV29-1; DNA: TGCAGCGCGCAAGGAGGGGGGCCCCAAGAGACCCAGTACTTC; CDR3: CSAQGGGPQETQYF
J: TRBJ1-1; D: .; size: many; V: TRBV5-6; DNA: TGTGCCAGCAGCCAGACATCGAACACTGAAGCTTTCTTT; CDR3: CASSQTSNTEAFF
J: TRBJ2-2; D: .; size: many; V: TRBV12-3/TRBV12-4; DNA: TGTGCCAGCAGTTTAGGGCCCCGCGCCGGGGAGCTGTTTTTT; CDR3: CASSLGPRAGELFF
J: TRBJ1-1; D: .; size: .; V: TRBV5-4; DNA: TGTGCCAGCAGCTCCCTCGGGAGCAAAGTCGGAGCTTTCTTT; CDR3: CASSSLGSKVGAFF
J: TRBJ2-7; D: .; size: .; V: TRBV10-3; DNA: TGTGCCATCAGTGTCTCGGGTGGGGGCACCTACGAGCAGTACTTC; CDR3: CAISVSGGGTYEQYF
J: TRBJ1-6; D: TRBD1; size: many; V: TRBV5-1; DNA: TGCGCCAGCAGTCGGGACAGGGTGAATAATTCACCCCTCCACTTT; CDR3: CASSRDRVNNSPLHF
J: TRBJ2-2; D: TRBD2; size: many; V: TRBV3-1; DNA: TGTGCCAGCAGCCAAGAACCTAGCGGGAGGGCGAACACCGGGGAGCTGTTTTTT; CDR3: CASSQEPSGRANTGELFF
J: TRBJ1-6; D: .; size: .; V: TRBV3-1; DNA: TGTGCCAGCAGCCAAGGAGAGTCCTATAATTCACCCCTCCACTTT; CDR3: CASSQGESYNSPLHF
J: TRBJ2-1; D: TRBD2; size: .; V: TRBV7-8; DNA: TGTGCCAGCAGCACCCGCGGCACGGGGGGTAATGAGCAGTTCTTC; CDR3: CASSTRGTGGNEQFF
J: TRBJ2-5; D: .; size: many; V: TRBV7-9; DNA: TGTGCCAGCAGCTTCGACCTGATAGGGGAGACCCAGTACTTC; CDR3: CASSFDLIGETQYF
J: TRBJ2-3; D: .; size: .; V: TRBV6-4; DNA: TGTGCCAGCAGTGATACCGGGGGCGCGGCAGATACGCAGTATTTT; CDR3: CASSDTGGAADTQYF
J: TRBJ2-1; D: TRBD2; size: few; V: TRBV12-5; DNA: TGTGCTAGTGGTTTGGCGACTAGCGGGAGGCGCGACGAGCAGTTCTTC; CDR3: CASGLATSGRRDEQFF
J: TRBJ1-5; D: .; size: few; V: TRBV29-1; DNA: TGCAGCGTTCAAGACGGTAGCAATCAGCCCCAGCATTTT; CDR3: CSVQDGSNQPQHF
J: TRBJ1-5; D: .; size: few; V: TRBV10-2; DNA: TGCGCCAGCAGTGAGACGGGGTGGAATCAGCCCCAGCATTTT; CDR3: CASSETGWNQPQHF
J: TRBJ1-2; D: .; size: .; V: TRBV6-5; DNA: TGTGCCAGCAGTTACTTACAGGGAAGAGATGGCTACACCTTC; CDR3: CASSYLQGRDGYTF
J: TRBJ2-1; D: TRBD2; size: few; V: TRBV9; DNA: TGTGCCAGCAGCGTCGGGACTATAAATGAGCAGTTCTTC; CDR3: CASSVGTINEQFF
J: TRBJ2-3; D: TRBD2; size: many; V: TRBV11-1; DNA: TGTGCCAGCAGCCCCGGGACTAGCGGGGGCACTAGCACAGATACGCAGTATTTT; CDR3: CASSPGTSGGTSTDTQYF
J: TRBJ2-7; D: .; size: many; V: TRBV3-1; DNA: TGTGCCAGCAGCCAAGGTAGCTCCTACGAGCAGTACTTC; CDR3: CASSQGSSYEQYF
J: TRBJ2-2; D: .; size: .; V: TRBV3-1; DNA: TGTGCCAGCACCCAGTACACCATCAACACCGGGGAGCTGTTTTTT; CDR3: CASTQYTINTGELFF